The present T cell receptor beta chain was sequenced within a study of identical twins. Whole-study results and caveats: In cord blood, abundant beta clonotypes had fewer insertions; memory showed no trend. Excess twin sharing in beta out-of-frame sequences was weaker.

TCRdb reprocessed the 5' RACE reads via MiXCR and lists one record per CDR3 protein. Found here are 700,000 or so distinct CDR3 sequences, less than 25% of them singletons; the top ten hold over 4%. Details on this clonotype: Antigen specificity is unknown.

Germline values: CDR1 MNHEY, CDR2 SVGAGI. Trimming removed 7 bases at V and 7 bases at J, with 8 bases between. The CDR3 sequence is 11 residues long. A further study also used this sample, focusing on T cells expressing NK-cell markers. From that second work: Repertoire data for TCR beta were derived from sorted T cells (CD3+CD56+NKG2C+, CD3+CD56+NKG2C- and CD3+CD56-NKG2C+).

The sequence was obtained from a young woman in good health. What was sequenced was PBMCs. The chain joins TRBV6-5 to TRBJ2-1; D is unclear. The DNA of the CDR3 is TGTGCCAGCAAAAAAGCTAATGAGCAGTTCTTC. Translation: CASKKANEQFF.